Listed here are 7 T cell receptor beta chains from one sample, sequenced in a study of cytomegalovirus exposure and HLA in healthy donors. The PCR made use of 60 Vbeta and 13 Jbeta primers. The assay was immunoSEQ multiplex PCR, and TCRdb's table has in-frame clones only and misses some. The profile shows under 300,000 clones, approximately 80% of them singletons. Sequencing was performed on PBMCs. These receptors were taken from a woman aged 60-75 years in good health and CMV-seropositive.

The chain uses TRBV5-8 and TRBJ1-1; no definite D call. V was cut by 7 bases and J by 1 base, with 11 bases left in between. This CDR3 is built from 13 residues. Looked up from germline, CDR1 is SGHTS and CDR2 is YDEGEE. In DNA, the CDR3 is TGTGCCAGCCCCCGGCGGCCGAACACTGAAGCTTTCTTT. Protein: CASPRRPNTEAFF.

The chain employs TRBV5-1 and TRBJ1-3, with 9 bases fitting TRBD1. Germline V CDR1 and CDR2: SGHRS, YFSETQ. The CDR3 runs 14 residues. The J segment lost 8 bases and the V segment lost 3 bases, leaving 6 bases of the junction unmatched. The CDR3 sequence: CASSSGQGFDTIYF. DNA for the CDR3: TGCGCCAGCAGCTCGGGACAGGGATTTGACACCATATATTTT.

The CDR3 region has the DNA TGTGCCACCAGCAGACCGGACAGGGGCTATGGCTACACCTTC. Translation gives CATSRPDRGYGYTF. The V call is TRBV15, the J call TRBJ1-2; 9 bases align to TRBD1. With 2 bases clipped from V and 4 bases from J, the junction kept 2 bases outside the gene matches. The V gene's germline CDR1 is LNHNV and CDR2 YYDKDF (reference sequence). This CDR3 contains 14 residues.

This chain uses TRBV18 with TRBJ1-2; D remains ambiguous. The CDR3 is 12 amino acids. Between the trimmed V and J ends, which lost 4 bases and 5 bases, there was a span of 8 bases. CDR1 and CDR2 from the germline V gene are KGHSH and LQKENI. The CDR3 reads CASSRDLYGYTF. Written as DNA, the CDR3 is TGTGCCAGCTCACGCGACTTATATGGCTACACCTTC.

The V call is TRBV2, the J call TRBJ1-2, with D possibly TRBD1 on 5 matching bases. CDR1 SNHLY and CDR2 FYNNEI come from the germline V gene. Deletions cut 11 bases from V and 6 bases from J, with 19 bases between. The CDR3 runs to 13 residues. The CDR3 loop is CACENPGRDGYTF. As DNA, the CDR3 is TGTGCCTGCGAGAATCCAGGGAGGGATGGCTACACCTTC.

This clone was seen more than once but under ten times. The chain employs TRBV9 and TRBJ1-2; 7 bases are a match to TRBD1. Trimming cost V 4 bases and J 6 bases; bases outside gene matches: 6. Germline loops: CDR1 SGDLS, CDR2 YYNGEE. This CDR3 contains 13 residues. The CDR3, as DNA: TGTGCCAGCAGCCCCCGCACAGGGGATGGCTACACCTTC. Residues: CASSPRTGDGYTF.

The V gene is TRBV19, the J gene TRBJ1-5; D unresolved. The CDR3 has 13 residues. Trimming pared 4 bases from V and 3 bases from J, leaving 7 bases between. CDR1 is LNHDA, CDR2 SQIVND, per germline (reference sequence). The CDR3 region has the DNA TGTGCCAGTAGTACCATAGACAATCAGCCCCAGCATTTT. Protein product: CASSTIDNQPQHF.